These 9 T cell receptor beta chains share one sample of origin, sequenced in a study of T cell responses to AZD1222 COVID-19 vaccine. Data came from immunoSEQ multiplex PCR; TCRdb stores just in-frame clones and leaves some out. The table lists about 140,000 clones, more than 85% of them singletons. The source was peripheral blood, collected on day 0 of AZD1222 vaccination. The receptor set was obtained from an adult in good health.

The chain links TRBV15 to TRBJ2-7; D gene uncertain. This CDR3 has 14 amino acids. V was cut by 5 bases and J by 6 bases, with 17 bases left in between. CDR1 is LNHNV and CDR2 is YYDKDF in the germline V gene (reference sequence). CDR3 sequence (DNA): TGTGCCACCAGCTCCAGACCCACAGATTTCGAGCAGTACTTC. Its translation is CATSSRPTDFEQYF.

This clone has a handful of counts. The V and J genes are TRBV19 and TRBJ2-5; the D is unclear. In germline, CDR1 is LNHDA, CDR2 SQIVND (reference sequence). Trimming left V 5 bases short and J 5 bases short, with 15 bases between. The CDR3 loop spans 14 amino acids. This CDR3 reads CASSGPDSSETQYF. DNA for the CDR3: TGTGCCAGTAGTGGGCCCGATTCGTCGGAGACCCAGTACTTC.

The rearrangement joins TRBV4-1 to TRBJ1-1, with D tentatively TRBD1 (5 bases). With 0 bases removed from V and 5 bases from J, the gap between germline ends came to 10 bases. The CDR3 runs to 14 residues. Germline values: CDR1 MGHRA, CDR2 YSYEKL. The chain's CDR3 is CASSQEGVGTEAFF. The CDR3 region has the DNA TGCGCCAGCAGCCAAGAGGGGGTAGGGACTGAAGCTTTCTTT.

The J gene is TRBJ1-2, the V gene TRBV6-6; D not resolved. Germline lookup yields CDR1 MNHNY and CDR2 SVGAGI (reference sequence). The germline V and J ends were trimmed by 4 bases and 4 bases, with 16 bases remaining between them. The CDR3 totals 15 residues. This CDR3 is CASSFPTAQFYGYTF. For the CDR3, the DNA is TGTGCCAGCAGTTTTCCGACCGCCCAATTCTATGGCTACACCTTC.

V usage is TRBV28 and J usage is TRBJ2-1; tentative D call: TRBD1 (5 bases). CDR1 is MDHEN and CDR2 is SYDVKM in the germline V gene. The CDR3 consists of 18 residues. Trimming took 7 bases from V and 0 from J, leaving 22 bases between them. CDR3 in DNA: TGTGCCAGCAAATTCTCAGGGTTAGAGCCCAGCTCCTACAATGAGCAGTTCTTC. It specifies CASKFSGLEPSSYNEQFF.

The genes are TRBV27 and TRBJ2-5; TRBD2 matches 10 bases. The CDR3 totals 18 residues. Germline CDR1 MNHEY, CDR2 SMNVEV (reference sequence). V was clipped by 7 bases and J by 5 bases; unmatched bases: 19. The CDR3, as DNA: TGTGCCAGCAACCCGTCAGCGGGAGGGCCTGCCTTTGGCGAGACCCAGTACTTC. Its protein is CASNPSAGGPAFGETQYF.

CDR3 protein: CASSSEAPDNEQFF. The CDR3 nucleotides read TGTGCCAGCAGCTCTGAGGCCCCCGACAATGAGCAGTTCTTC. The rearrangement uses TRBV5-4 and TRBJ2-1; D not resolved. Trimming cost V 3 bases and J 5 bases, with 12 bases left between them. CDR1 and CDR2 from the germline V gene are SGHNT and YYREEE (reference sequence). The CDR3 sequence is 14 residues long.

This chain links TRBV9 with TRBJ1-1; D unresolved. CDR1 and CDR2 (germline): SGDLS, YYNGEE. The CDR3 is 14 residues long. Trimming shortened V by 0 bases and J by 3 bases, and 9 bases separated the two germline ends. CDR3 coding DNA: TGTGCCAGCAGCGTAGGGTCAGCTTACACTGAAGCTTTCTTT. This gives the protein CASSVGSAYTEAFF. Supplemented by reference TRBV9 and TRBJ1-1, the full variable domain reads DSGVTQTPKHLITATGQRVTLRCSPRSGDLSVYWYQQSLDQGLQFLIQYYNGEERAKGNILERFSAQQFPDLHSELNLSSLELGDSALYFCASSVGSAYTEAFFGQGTRLTVV.

This chain joins TRBV9 and TRBJ1-3; the match to TRBD1 covers 7 bases. The CDR3 totals 15 residues. Germline values: CDR1 SGDLS, CDR2 YYNGEE. V gave up 2 bases and J gave up 8 bases; unmatched junction bases: 10. CDR3 protein: CASSVSTGVVHTIYF. CDR3 bases: TGTGCCAGCAGCGTGTCTACAGGGGTGGTGCACACCATATATTTT.